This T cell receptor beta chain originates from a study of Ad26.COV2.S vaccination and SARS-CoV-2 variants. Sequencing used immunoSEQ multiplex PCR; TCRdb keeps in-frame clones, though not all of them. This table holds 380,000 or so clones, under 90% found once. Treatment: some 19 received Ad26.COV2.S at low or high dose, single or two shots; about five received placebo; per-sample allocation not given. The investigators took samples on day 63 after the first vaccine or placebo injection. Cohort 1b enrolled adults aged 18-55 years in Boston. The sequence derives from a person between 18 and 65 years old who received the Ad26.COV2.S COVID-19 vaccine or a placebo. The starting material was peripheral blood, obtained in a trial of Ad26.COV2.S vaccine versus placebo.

CDR3 protein: CASRAAGTGSFGYTF. The CDR3 DNA follows: TGTGCCAGCAGGGCGGCCGGGACAGGGTCTTTTGGCTACACCTTC. The chain combines TRBV28 with TRBJ1-2, with TRBD1 identical over 9 bases. Germline assignment: CDR1 MDHEN and CDR2 SYDVKM. The CDR3 length is 15 residues. V shed 6 bases, J shed 7 bases, and the junction held 12 bases outside the gene matches.